The 28 T cell receptor beta chains below come from one sample, sequenced in a study of OX40 agonist ivuxolimab in advanced cancers. Only in-frame clones appear in the TCRdb table, and some are missing; sequencing was by immunoSEQ multiplex PCR. The table has about 14,000 clones, about 80% seen once. Sequencing used CD4+ or CD8+ T cells sorted from blood, obtained in a trial of the OX40 agonist ivuxolimab. Receptors originate from an adult with an advanced solid tumor such as melanoma, head and neck, liver or kidney cancer.

This clone has just one count. The chain employs TRBV7-2 and TRBJ1-4; D unclear. The V end lost 1 base, the J end lost 6 bases, and 12 bases lay between the germline ends. The CDR3 extends over 15 amino acids. Looked up from germline, CDR1 is SGHTA and CDR2 is FQGNSA. CDR3 coding DNA: TGTGCCAGCAGCTTAGTAGCCAGGCGGGATGAAAAACTGTTTTTT. Translation: CASSLVARRDEKLFF.

The chain joins TRBV11-2 to TRBJ1-5; the D gene is possibly TRBD1 (6 bases). Deletions cut 4 bases from V and 3 bases from J, with 7 bases between. Looked up from germline, CDR1 is SGHAT and CDR2 is FQNNGV. This CDR3 has 13 residues. The CDR3 is CASSWDINQPQHF. In nucleotides, the CDR3 is TGTGCCAGCAGCTGGGACATCAATCAGCCCCAGCATTTT.

CDR3 region: CASSLAPRDTQYF. The CDR3 coding sequence is TGTGCCAGCAGCTTAGCGCCCAGAGATACGCAGTATTTT. This chain joins TRBV7-2 and TRBJ2-3; D remains unclear. Per germline, CDR1 SGHTA and CDR2 FQGNSA. The V end lost 0 bases, the J end lost 5 bases, and 6 bases lay between the germline ends. CDR3 length: 13 amino acids.

The V gene is TRBV9, the J gene TRBJ2-3; D might be TRBD1 (5 bases). Trimming shortened V by 0 bases and J by 0 bases, and 5 bases separated the two germline ends. CDR1 and CDR2 from the germline V gene are SGDLS and YYNGEE. The CDR3 covers 14 residues. The CDR3 nucleotides are TGTGCCAGCAGCGTAGAGGGGAGCACAGATACGCAGTATTTT. This codes for CASSVEGSTDTQYF.

The chain uses TRBV4-2 and TRBJ1-5; D remains unclear. The CDR3 is made up of 17 amino acids. Trimming removed 1 base from V and 1 base from J, with 14 bases in between. The V gene's germline CDR1 is LGHNA and CDR2 YNFKEQ. CDR3 DNA sequence: TGTGCCAGCAGCCAAGGAGCTGAAGGGATGAGCAATCAGCCCCAGCATTTT. Protein: CASSQGAEGMSNQPQHF.

The chain has TRBV11-2 and TRBJ2-7; tentatively, D is TRBD1 or TRBD2 (7 bases each). The germline V and J ends were trimmed by 3 bases and 0 bases, with 15 bases remaining between them. Germline-derived CDR1 and CDR2 are SGHAT and FQNNGV. The CDR3 consists of 16 residues. The DNA for the CDR3 is TGTGCCAGCAGCTTCAGCGGGGACAGTCCCTCCTACGAGCAGTACTTC. Its translation is CASSFSGDSPSYEQYF. Together with reference TRBV11-2 and TRBJ2-7, the CDR3 gives the full variable domain: EAGVAQSPRYKIIEKRQSVAFWCNPISGHATLYWYQQILGQGPKLLIQFQNNGVVDDSQLPKDRFSAERLKGVDSTLKIQPAKLEDSAVYLCASSFSGDSPSYEQYFGPGTRLTVT.

The chain joins TRBV5-1 to TRBJ2-1; 7 nucleotides align to TRBD1. V shed 2 bases and J 7 bases; nucleotides not matched to a gene: 9. CDR3 length equals 15 residues. CDR1 and CDR2 from the germline V gene are SGHRS and YFSETQ. CDR3 amino acids: CASSLYWTGGNEQFF. The CDR3 DNA reads TGCGCCAGCAGCTTATACTGGACAGGTGGTAATGAGCAGTTCTTC.

The J gene is TRBJ1-2, the V gene TRBV11-3; D ambiguous. The CDR3 extends over 18 amino acids. Germline assignment: CDR1 SGHNT and CDR2 YENEEA. V was cut by 0 bases and J by 5 bases, with 22 bases left in between. CDR3 nucleotides: TGTGCCAGCAGCTTAGAGTGGTCGAACAGCCTTTTTAAGTATGGCTACACCTTC. This codes for CASSLEWSNSLFKYGYTF.

The chain joins TRBV7-3 to TRBJ2-5; no reliable D call. This CDR3 comprises 15 residues. The V and J ends lost 1 base and 2 bases respectively, with 11 bases between them. CDR1 and CDR2 from the germline V gene are SGHTA and FQGTGA. CDR3 in DNA: TGTGCCAGCAGCTTAATAGGGCAGAGACAAGAGACCCAGTACTTC. Protein: CASSLIGQRQETQYF.

In this sample, this clone turned up once. The chain carries TRBV7-9 and TRBJ1-1; perhaps TRBD1 as D (6 bases). The V and J ends lost 1 base and 3 bases respectively, with 12 bases between them. CDR3 length: 15 residues. Germline V gene lookup returns CDR1 SEHNR and CDR2 FQNEAQ (reference sequence). The CDR3 DNA follows: TGTGCCAGCAGCTTAGTTGCCAGGGGCGACACTGAAGCTTTCTTT. Amino acids: CASSLVARGDTEAFF.

This CDR3 reads CASNQGWEQYF. CDR3 in DNA: TGTGCCAGCAATCAGGGATGGGAGCAGTACTTC. The chain is built from TRBV28 and TRBJ2-7; perhaps TRBD1 as D (5 bases). The germline V gene has CDR1 MDHEN and CDR2 SYDVKM. V was shortened by 7 bases and J by 7 bases, with 11 bases between the two germline ends. The CDR3 spans 11 residues.

The chain joins TRBV11-2 to TRBJ2-5, with 7 bases identical to TRBD2. V was clipped by 1 base and J by 5 bases; unmatched bases: 13. CDR3 length equals 17 residues. CDR1 is SGHAT and CDR2 is FQNNGV in the germline V gene. The CDR3 protein is CASSLGFGGGYEETQYF. CDR3 sequence (DNA): TGTGCCAGCAGCTTAGGATTTGGGGGGGGATATGAGGAGACCCAGTACTTC. Supplemented by reference TRBV11-2 and TRBJ2-5, the full variable domain reads EAGVAQSPRYKIIEKRQSVAFWCNPISGHATLYWYQQILGQGPKLLIQFQNNGVVDDSQLPKDRFSAERLKGVDSTLKIQPAKLEDSAVYLCASSLGFGGGYEETQYFGPGTRLLVL.

V usage is TRBV5-6 and J usage is TRBJ2-3; no clear D gene. Trimming took off 0 bases at V and 4 bases at J, with 6 bases between the two ends. This CDR3 is built from 13 residues. CDR1 SGHDT and CDR2 YYEEEE come from the germline V gene. In DNA, the CDR3 is TGTGCCAGCAGCTTGGAAAGGTCAGATACGCAGTATTTT. It is translated as CASSLERSDTQYF.

This chain connects TRBV27 to TRBJ2-5; no reliable D call. Germline lookup yields CDR1 MNHEY and CDR2 SMNVEV (reference sequence). V lost 5 bases to trimming and J lost 7 bases, with 14 bases between them. The CDR3 length is 13 residues. The CDR3 spells CASSGPGWSTQYF. The CDR3 DNA reads TGTGCCAGCAGTGGACCCGGGTGGTCGACCCAGTACTTC.

The chain has TRBV28 and TRBJ2-1; TRBD1 agrees at 9 bases. With V trimmed by 5 bases and J by 4 bases, 6 bases remained unmatched. Germline-derived CDR1 and CDR2 are MDHEN and SYDVKM. The CDR3 consists of 15 residues. CDR3 residues: CASSDRDRAYNEQFF. CDR3 sequence (DNA): TGTGCCAGCAGTGACCGGGACAGGGCATACAATGAGCAGTTCTTC.

On this clone itself: At one end the junction does not follow the germline gene, possibly because of a read error. Here the CDR3 DNA reads TGTGCCAGCAGCCCCCCCGGAAACACGGGGGAGCTGTTTTTT. This sequence encodes CASSPPGNTGELFF. V gene TRBV9 combines with J gene TRBJ2-2; D uncertain. CDR1 SGDLS and CDR2 YYNGEE come from the germline V gene. The CDR3 runs to 14 residues.

The genes are TRBV18 and TRBJ2-2, with D tentatively TRBD2 (5 bases). V lost 3 bases, J lost 1 base, and 9 bases lay in between. The length of the CDR3 is 15 residues. Germline CDR1 is KGHSH and CDR2 is LQKENI. In DNA, the CDR3 is TGTGCCAGCTCACCTCTAGCTGAGAACACCGGGGAGCTGTTTTTT. It codes for CASSPLAENTGELFF.

This rearrangement joins TRBV27 to TRBJ2-7; 9 bases are a match to TRBD2. Trimming took 3 bases from V and 3 from J; bases not matched to a gene: 3. This CDR3 has 14 amino acids. Germline CDR1 and CDR2: MNHEY and SMNVEV (reference sequence). CDR3 sequence (DNA): TGTGCCAGCAGTTTTAAAGCGGGAGGCTACGAGCAGTACTTC. Protein: CASSFKAGGYEQYF.

V and J are TRBV4-1 and TRBJ2-2; possibly TRBD1 for D (5 bases). CDR3 size: 15 residues. Trimming shortened V by 2 bases and J by 5 bases, and 12 bases separated the two germline ends. Germline V gives CDR1 MGHRA, CDR2 YSYEKL. This CDR3 reads CASSQSRGLTGELFF. DNA of the CDR3: TGCGCCAGCAGCCAATCTAGGGGCCTGACCGGGGAGCTGTTTTTT.

The chain is built from TRBV19 and TRBJ1-1; 8 bases line up with TRBD1. The junction had 7 bases not matched to a gene; V was cut back by 3 bases and J by 4 bases. Germline CDR1 LNHDA, CDR2 SQIVND (reference sequence). This CDR3 region has 15 residues. The CDR3 coding sequence is TGTGCCAGTAGTATGGAGGACAGGGCGGTCACTGAAGCTTTCTTT. This sequence encodes CASSMEDRAVTEAFF.

This chain uses TRBV28 with TRBJ2-5; D is ambiguous. This CDR3 is built from 12 residues. The V end was cut by 6 bases, the J end by 2 bases, with 7 bases between. Germline assignment: CDR1 MDHEN and CDR2 SYDVKM. For the CDR3, the DNA is TGTGCCAGCAGCCCTCCTCAAGAGACCCAGTACTTC. Amino acids: CASSPPQETQYF.

The chain carries TRBV11-3 and TRBJ2-1; 7 bases map to TRBD1. Unmatched junction bases numbered 8, after V lost 5 bases and J lost 4 bases. Germline values: CDR1 SGHNT, CDR2 YENEEA. CDR3 length equals 15 residues. The CDR3 here is CASSPNSGQYNEQFF. The DNA of the CDR3 is TGTGCCAGCAGCCCTAACTCGGGACAGTACAATGAGCAGTTCTTC.

This chain uses TRBV4-1 with TRBJ2-7; 7 positions match TRBD1. CDR1 is MGHRA and CDR2 is YSYEKL in the germline V gene. Losses at the gene ends were 1 base for V and 1 base for J; bases not matched to a gene: 7. The CDR3 extends over 16 amino acids. The CDR3 is CASSQGANRGSYEQYF. DNA for the CDR3: TGCGCCAGCAGCCAAGGGGCAAACAGGGGATCCTACGAGCAGTACTTC.

J is TRBJ2-7 and V is TRBV4-2, with unresolved D. V was pared by 1 base and J by 2 bases, with 9 bases between. The CDR3 sequence is 14 residues long. Germline-derived CDR1 and CDR2 are LGHNA and YNFKEQ. The CDR3, as DNA: TGTGCCAGCAGCCAAGGGGCGGTGGCCTACGAGCAGTACTTC. This sequence encodes CASSQGAVAYEQYF.

V and J are TRBV27 and TRBJ1-1, with 9 bases matching TRBD1. Germline trimming cut 5 bases from V and 7 bases from J; bases unmatched to any gene: 11. Germline lookup yields CDR1 MNHEY and CDR2 SMNVEV (reference sequence). The CDR3 has 15 residues. As DNA, the CDR3 is TGTGCCAGCAGTCCATCGACAGGGGGTATGAATGAAGCTTTCTTT. The encoded protein is CASSPSTGGMNEAFF.

This sequence joins TRBV5-1 and TRBJ2-1; TRBD1 agrees at 9 bases. Trimming at V came to 4 bases and at J to 8 bases, leaving 7 bases not matched to a gene. The CDR3 extends over 14 amino acids. Germline CDR1 SGHRS, CDR2 YFSETQ. CDR3 nucleotide sequence: TGCGCCAGCAGCACCCGGGACAGGGATTATGAGCAGTTCTTC. As protein: CASSTRDRDYEQFF.

The chain employs TRBV7-3 and TRBJ2-1, with D uncertain. The germline V gene has CDR1 SGHTA and CDR2 FQGTGA. The V end lost 5 bases, the J end lost 4 bases, and 15 bases lay between the germline ends. CDR3 length: 15 residues. The CDR3 DNA reads TGTGCCAGCAGCCCGCTTGGAGAGATTTACAATGAGCAGTTCTTC. This translates into CASSPLGEIYNEQFF.

The rearrangement joins TRBV9 to TRBJ1-5; no firm D call. This CDR3 is 15 amino acids long. CDR1 and CDR2 (germline): SGDLS, YYNGEE. V was cut by 4 bases and J by 4 bases, with 15 bases left in between. CDR3 protein: CASSTDPGLNQPQHF. CDR3 DNA sequence: TGTGCCAGCAGCACCGACCCCGGGCTTAATCAGCCCCAGCATTTT.